The clone carrying this T cell receptor beta chain was recorded a few times. V was cut by 5 bases and J by 7 bases, with 12 bases left in between. The CDR3 sequence is 12 residues long. In germline, CDR1 is MDHEN, CDR2 SYDVKM. These data are taken from a study of human T cells and chemical hapten exposure. Time point described: patch test 3, about 24 weeks after DPC sensitization. Stated treatment: therapeutic diphenylcyclopropenone sensitization with weekly scalp DPC. What the library attached to individual cDNA molecules were unique molecular identifiers. TCRdb passed the RACE reads through MiXCR, listing each CDR3 protein once. The sample contains roughly 97,000 distinct CDR3 sequences, roughly 27% of which appear only once.

This clonotype originated in a man in his forties or fifties with alopecia areata. Some clones in this sample may be carry-over from other donors' samples. V is TRBV28 and J is TRBJ2-7, with TRBD1 as a possible D gene (6 bases). The starting material was whole blood, obtained in connection with sensitization to the hapten diphenylcyclopropenone (DPC). DNA for the CDR3: TGTGCCAGCAGTCTCAAAGGACAGGAGCAGTACTTC. Protein product: CASSLKGQEQYF.